The clone carrying this T cell receptor (beta chain) was seen a few times. What it binds is not known. Individually, cDNA molecules had unique molecular identifiers attached to them. TCRdb re-derived calls from the 5' RACE reads in MiXCR, one entry per CDR3 protein. The sample carries 90,000 to 120,000 distinct CDR3 sequences, around 10% recorded once. The record originates from a study of early T cells in non-severe SARS-CoV-2 infection. Study-wide background: With bulk RNA from unsorted whole blood as input, sequencing yielded unpaired chains. Whole-study findings and limits: Matching with VDJdb favored anti-spike CD8 responses (missing private and CD4 specificities).

Germline lookup yields CDR1 MDHEN and CDR2 SYDVKM. V lost 3 bases and J 9 bases, leaving 24 bases between the germline ends. The CDR3 has 17 amino acids. The specimen was whole blood. The chain links TRBV28 to TRBJ2-1; weak D call: TRBD1 (6 bases). The sequence derives from an adult who was a healthcare worker with PCR-confirmed SARS-CoV-2 infection or an uninfected control (not recorded which). The CDR3 DNA reads as TGTGCCAGCAGTTTTCCCTATAGAAAAAGGGGCAGGGGTGAGCAGTTCTTC. Protein sequence: CASSFPYRKRGRGEQFF.